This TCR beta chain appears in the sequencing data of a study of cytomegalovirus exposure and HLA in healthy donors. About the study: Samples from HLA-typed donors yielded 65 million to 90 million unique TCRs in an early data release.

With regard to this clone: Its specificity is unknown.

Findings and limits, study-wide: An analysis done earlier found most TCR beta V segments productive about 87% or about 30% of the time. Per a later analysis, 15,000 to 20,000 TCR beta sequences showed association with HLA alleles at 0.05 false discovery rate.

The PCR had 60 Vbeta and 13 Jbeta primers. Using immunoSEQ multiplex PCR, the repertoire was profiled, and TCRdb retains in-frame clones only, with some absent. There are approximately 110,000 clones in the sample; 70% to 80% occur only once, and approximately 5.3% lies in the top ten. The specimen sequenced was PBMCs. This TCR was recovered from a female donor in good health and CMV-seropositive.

The CDR3 nucleotides read TGTGCCACCAGCAGAGGAGGGGAGGGGCACACTGAAGCTTTCTTT. Its translation: CATSRGGEGHTEAFF. The chain has TRBV15 and TRBJ1-1; D possibly corresponds to TRBD1 (5 bases). There are 15 residues in the CDR3. Germline V gives CDR1 LNHNV, CDR2 YYDKDF (reference sequence). Deletions cut 1 base from V and 3 bases from J, with 12 bases between.